The T cell receptor (beta chain) under discussion was sequenced for a study of cytomegalovirus exposure and HLA in healthy donors. The PCR employed 60 Vbeta primers together with 13 Jbeta primers. The protocol was immunoSEQ multiplex PCR, while the TCRdb copy is restricted to in-frame clones and leaves out a portion. The data show more than 100,000 clones, 50% to 75% seen once. This clone was observed a handful of times. The V end lost 8 bases, the J end lost 4 bases, and 12 bases lay between the germline ends. The CDR3 loop spans 13 amino acids. Germline loops: CDR1 SEHNR, CDR2 FQNEAQ (reference sequence).

This sequence originates from a woman in her thirties or forties in good health and CMV-seropositive. The sample comprised PBMCs. V gene TRBV7-9 combines with J gene TRBJ2-1; a weak D match, TRBD1 (5 bases). The CDR3 loop reads CASDRSGYNEQFF. CDR3 sequence (DNA): TGTGCCAGCGACAGAAGTGGGTACAATGAGCAGTTCTTC.